The T cell receptor (beta chain) under discussion was sequenced for a study of blood T cell repertoires in COVID-19 (dated by TCRdb to the early 2020s). As for the study more broadly: Samples covering the acute and convalescent phases of COVID-19 were provided by collaborators in the United States, Italy and Spain. The prospective study material was composed of cDNA or gDNA derived from T cells, B-cell-depleted T cells, or PBMCs. Deeply sampled blood TCRbeta repertoires from subjects exposed to, actively infected with, or recovered from COVID-19 were included in the dataset. A freely available public database, intended as a resource for researchers studying the immune response to SARS-CoV-2, is where the repertoires were released. The samples were drawn from the first 160 participants of the ongoing ImmuneRACE study and from 950 to 1,500 subjects provided by 6 global collaborators. A de-identified subject ID, COVID-19 status, age in years and sex were almost always included in the sample metadata. HLA class I and class II types, where available, came from metadata supplied by the sample provider rather than from assay-based typing.

With respect to this clone: It lacks a known antigen. The record has no base qualities; no much larger clone is one base away.

TCRbeta CDR3 regions were amplified from genomic DNA using the immunoSEQ Assay, a bias-controlled multiplex PCR. The original methods were these. Within the assay, amplification of reference gene primers was used to estimate how many nucleated cells each sample contained. To quantify the absolute abundance of each unique TCRbeta CDR3 rearrangement, sequence reads were collapsed and filtered. For each sample, productive Simpson clonality was calculated by taking the square root of Simpson's diversity index across productive rearrangements. Entries here come from immuneACCESS through TCRdb and include only in-frame sequences with V and J called. Some clones fail to appear in such tables; in the studies checked, an unresolved V gene covers under half of the shortfall, and the cause of the remainder is unknown. Clonal size and the V and J genes are those of that table, whereas D and trimming came from the DNA. In this sample the table shows fewer than 60,000 clones, roughly 77% of which occur a single time. Clones ranked in the top ten supply more than 30% of the sample.

What the study reported, not specific to this receptor: The quantity of clinical and demographic metadata differed by source and by participant and was supplied without curation.

The trim is 5 bases for V and 6 bases for J, with a gap of 5 bases between the germline ends. CDR1 and CDR2, looked up from the germline V gene, are SGHAT and FQNNGV. Its CDR3 holds 11 amino acids, cysteine through phenylalanine. CDR3 DNA only is kept here, 33 bases in frame from base 1. In Seattle, one collaborating source enrolled patients while the infection was active and tracked those patients longitudinally over the course of disease. The collaborating institutions used their own protocols to collect whole blood in K2EDTA tubes. Collaborator samples were shipped for TCRbeta analysis as frozen whole blood, isolated PBMCs, or DNA extracted from either sample type.

This receptor chain uses TRBV11-2 and TRBJ2-1; there is no confident call for the D gene. The sequence was collected from a man aged 55 to 69 with COVID-19, enrolled during active disease. The sequenced sample was peripheral blood. This receptor has the CDR3 CASSKANEQFF. The DNA is TGTGCCAGCAGCAAAGCCAATGAGCAGTTCTTC.